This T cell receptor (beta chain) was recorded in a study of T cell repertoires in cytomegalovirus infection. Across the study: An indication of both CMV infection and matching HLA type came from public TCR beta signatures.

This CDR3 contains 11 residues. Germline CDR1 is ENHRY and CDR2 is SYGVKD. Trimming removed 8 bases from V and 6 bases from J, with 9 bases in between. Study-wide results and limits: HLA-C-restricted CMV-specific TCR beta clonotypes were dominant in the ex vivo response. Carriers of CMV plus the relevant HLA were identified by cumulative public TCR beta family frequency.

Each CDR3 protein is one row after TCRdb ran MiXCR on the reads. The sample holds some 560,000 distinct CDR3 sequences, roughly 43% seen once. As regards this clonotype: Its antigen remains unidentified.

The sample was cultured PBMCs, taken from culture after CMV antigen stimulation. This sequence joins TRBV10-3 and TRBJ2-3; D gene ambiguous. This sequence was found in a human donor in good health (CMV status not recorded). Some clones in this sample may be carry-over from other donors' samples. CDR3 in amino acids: CAILVGDTQYF. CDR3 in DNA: TGTGCCATCCTCGTGGGGGATACGCAGTATTTT.